A selection of T cell receptor beta chains follows, all from one sample in a study of control samples from healthy donors and cancer patients. The table came from immunoSEQ multiplex PCR; TCRdb's copy has only in-frame clones and leaves some out. The repertoire holds some 120,000 clones, 70% to 90% seen once, with around 2.5% in the top ten. The sequenced sample consisted of blood. Receptors were obtained from a woman in her 70s in good health. CDR3s include the opening cysteine and the closing phenylalanine or tryptophan. A D gene is named only where the DNA matches it firmly. Rows may omit the clone size; those that give it use once, few, many or a size class.

clone_size,d_call,j_call,v_call,cdr3_nt,cdr3_aa
-,TRBD2,TRBJ2-2,TRBV15,TGTGCCACCAGCAGAGATAGAATACTAGCGGGTGTCACCGGGGAGCTGTTTTTT,CATSRDRILAGVTGELFF
-,TRBD1,TRBJ1-5,TRBV7-9,TGTGCCAGCAGCTTATTTAAGGGACAGGGATATAGCAATCAGCCCCAGCATTTT,CASSLFKGQGYSNQPQHF
-,TRBD2,TRBJ2-1,TRBV5-4,TGTGCCAGCAGCTTGGGCTCTAGCGGGGTCTACAATGAGCAGTTCTTC,CASSLGSSGVYNEQFF
-,TRBD1,TRBJ1-4,TRBV4-2,TGTGCCAGCAGCGCACAGGGGTCAACTAATGAAAAACTGTTTTTT,CASSAQGSTNEKLFF
-,-,TRBJ2-5,TRBV7-6,TGTGCCAGCAGCTTATTAACGAGGGGTTGGGAGACCCAGTACTTC,CASSLLTRGWETQYF
-,-,TRBJ2-5,TRBV10-1,TGCGCCAGCAGTGCGACCGCTGGGGGGACCGTTGGGGCCCAAGAGACCCAGTACTTC,CASSATAGGTVGAQETQYF
-,-,TRBJ2-5,TRBV4-3,TGCGCCAGCAGCCAAGATTTCGGGCCAGAAGAGACCCAGTACTTC,CASSQDFGPEETQYF
once,TRBD1,TRBJ2-7,TRBV5-1,TGCGCCAGCAGCTCCGGACAGGGGGCATACGAGCAGTACTTC,CASSSGQGAYEQYF
-,-,TRBJ2-5,TRBV9,TGTGCCAGCAGCGTCTCTGCGGGGGCCGCTCAAGAGACCCAGTACTTC,CASSVSAGAAQETQYF
-,TRBD1,TRBJ1-2,TRBV6-5,TGTGCCAGCAGTTCAGGACAGGTTCTGGACTATGGCTACACCTTC,CASSSGQVLDYGYTF
-,TRBD1,TRBJ1-2,TRBV27,TGTGCCAGCAGCCGGGACAGCAACTATGGCTACACCTTC,CASSRDSNYGYTF
-,TRBD1,TRBJ1-2,TRBV11-2,TGTGCCAGCAGCTTGGGACAGGGACGCGGCTACACCTTC,CASSLGQGRGYTF
-,-,TRBJ1-2,TRBV7-8,TGTGCCAGCAGATCGAAGACGACGGGAAACTATGGCTACACCTTC,CASRSKTTGNYGYTF
-,-,TRBJ2-5,TRBV2,TGTGCCAGCAGGGGGGGTCGAAACCGAGAGACCCAGTACTTC,CASRGGRNRETQYF
-,-,TRBJ2-3,TRBV7-2,TGTGCCAGCAGCTTAGGACGGACAGATACGCAGTATTTT,CASSLGRTDTQYF
-,-,TRBJ1-3,TRBV9,TGTGCCAGCAGCGCATCGTCTGACTCTGGAAACACCATATATTTT,CASSASSDSGNTIYF
-,TRBD2,TRBJ2-1,TRBV18,TGTGCCAGCTCACCACCGGGGGGACTAGAGGGACGGGAGCAGTTCTTC,CASSPPGGLEGREQFF
-,-,TRBJ1-5,TRBV2,TGTGCCAGCAGGGCCGGGTGGAATCAGCCCCAGCATTTT,CASRAGWNQPQHF
-,-,TRBJ2-7,TRBV6-5,TGTGCCAGCGGGAGGGGGGGCGCGTACGAGCAGTACTTC,CASGRGGAYEQYF
-,-,TRBJ2-7,TRBV24-1,TGTGCCACCAGTGATGGGGTTGACCGCTCCTACGAGCAGTACTTC,CATSDGVDRSYEQYF
-,TRBD2,TRBJ2-1,TRBV2,TGTGCCAGCAGGGACTCTAGCGGGGGGAACAATGAGCAGTTCTTC,CASRDSSGGNNEQFF
-,-,TRBJ2-2,TRBV13,TGTGCCAGCAGTGCAGGGTTGGGGGACACCGGGGAGCTGTTTTTT,CASSAGLGDTGELFF
-,-,TRBJ2-1,TRBV5-1,TGCGCCAGCAGCTTAGGGGGGTTTGGCGATGAGCAGTTCTTC,CASSLGGFGDEQFF
few,TRBD1,TRBJ1-4,TRBV7-9,TGTGCCAGCAGCTTTTTTGACAGGGCGACCGAAAAACTGTTTTTT,CASSFFDRATEKLFF
-,-,TRBJ1-5,TRBV6-6,TGTGCCAGCAGTTACTCGAGAGGGGAACAGCCCCAGCATTTT,CASSYSRGEQPQHF
-,TRBD2,TRBJ2-2,TRBV5-1,TGCGCCAGCAGCTCCGGGACTAGCGGGGGGAACACCGGGGAGCTGTTTTTT,CASSSGTSGGNTGELFF
-,-,TRBJ2-5,TRBV15,TGTGCCACCAGGGTCCGGGACGTACAAGAGACCCAGTACTTC,CATRVRDVQETQYF
-,-,TRBJ1-2,TRBV5-5,TGTGCCAGCAGCTTGGAGCTATCGGTTTATGGCTACACCTTC,CASSLELSVYGYTF
-,-,TRBJ2-7,TRBV4-2,TGTGCCAGCAGCCAACTGGCAGGACCTACCTACGAGCAGTACTTC,CASSQLAGPTYEQYF
-,-,TRBJ2-7,TRBV7-3,TGTGCCAGCAGCTTAAACAGGGAGTCCTACGAGCAGTACTTC,CASSLNRESYEQYF
-,TRBD1,TRBJ1-2,TRBV6-6,TGTGCCAGCAGAGCGACAGGGACATACTATGGCTACACCTTC,CASRATGTYYGYTF
few,-,TRBJ1-1,TRBV10-3,TGTGCCATCAGTGAGGAGGGGTTCACTGAAGCTTTCTTT,CAISEEGFTEAFF
-,TRBD2,TRBJ2-3,TRBV27,TGTGCCAGCAGTCCGCCGAGGGGTAGCGGGAGTCGAGATACGCAGTATTTT,CASSPPRGSGSRDTQYF
-,-,TRBJ1-2,TRBV11-2,TGTGCCAGCAGCCTAGGACCCAACTATGGCTACACCTTC,CASSLGPNYGYTF
-,-,TRBJ1-2,TRBV7-2,TGTGCCAGCAGCCCAGGGACTTACTATGGCTACACCTTC,CASSPGTYYGYTF
-,-,TRBJ2-1,TRBV7-2,TGTGCCAGCAGCCCAGAAGCAAGCTCCTACAATGAGCAGTTCTTC,CASSPEASSYNEQFF
once,-,TRBJ2-1,TRBV18,TGTGCCAGCTCACTAATCCAGGGTAATGAGCAGTTCTTC,CASSLIQGNEQFF
once,-,TRBJ1-5,TRBV6-5,TGTGCCAGCAGCCGGACGGATAGCAATCAGCCCCAGCATTTT,CASSRTDSNQPQHF
-,TRBD1,TRBJ1-6,TRBV19,TGTGCCAGTAGCCCAGGGGGCACTAGGAATTCACCCCTCCACTTT,CASSPGGTRNSPLHF
-,TRBD1,TRBJ2-7,TRBV5-1,TGCGCCAGCAGCCCAAGGACAGGGTCGCTCTACGAGCAGTACTTC,CASSPRTGSLYEQYF
once,-,TRBJ2-7,TRBV19,TGTGCCAGTAGTATAGGCGGCTACGAGCAGTACTTC,CASSIGGYEQYF
-,TRBD1,TRBJ1-2,TRBV24-1,TGTGCCACCAGTGGACAGGGATCCAAGTATGGCTACACCTTC,CATSGQGSKYGYTF